The 22 T cell receptor beta chains listed next were all sequenced from one sample in a study of cytomegalovirus exposure and HLA in healthy donors. Assay used: immunoSEQ multiplex PCR; TCRdb lists only in-frame clones, some missing. Here the sample spans some 250,000 clones, roughly 86% being singletons. Input material: PBMCs. These receptors came from a woman aged 25-40 years in good health and CMV-seropositive.

The chain uses TRBV5-1 and TRBJ1-5, with D maybe TRBD1 (5 bases). Germline values: CDR1 SGHRS, CDR2 YFSETQ. V was shortened by 4 bases and J by 2 bases, with 7 bases between the two germline ends. This CDR3 contains 13 residues. The CDR3 DNA reads TGCGCCAGCAGCCCGGGGGGCAATCAGCCCCAGCATTTT. Amino acid sequence: CASSPGGNQPQHF.

The V gene is TRBV27, the J gene TRBJ2-7; the D gene is possibly TRBD2 (6 bases). The V gene's germline CDR1 is MNHEY and CDR2 SMNVEV (reference sequence). Deletions cut 6 bases from V and 7 bases from J, with 19 bases between. This CDR3 is built from 14 residues. CDR3 region: CASRPTGSPLEQYF. In nucleotides, the CDR3 is TGTGCCAGCAGGCCCACCGGGAGCCCCCTAGAGCAGTACTTC.

The chain uses TRBV29-1 and TRBJ2-2, with 7 bases lining up with TRBD2. V lost 5 bases to trimming and J lost 0 bases; unmatched junction nucleotides: 6. Germline V gives CDR1 SQVTM, CDR2 ANQGSEA. The CDR3 runs 15 residues. For the CDR3, the DNA is TGCAGCGTTTCACGCGGGACTACGAACACCGGGGAGCTGTTTTTT. It specifies CSVSRGTTNTGELFF.

The gene calls are TRBV18 and TRBJ1-5; the D is unclear. This CDR3 spans 15 amino acids. CDR1 and CDR2 (germline): KGHSH, LQKENI. Trimming removed 6 bases at V and 4 bases at J, with 16 bases between. As DNA, the CDR3 is TGTGCCAGCTCCCCCGAGGGTGGACTGAATCAGCCCCAGCATTTT. Translated: CASSPEGGLNQPQHF.

The chain recombines TRBV11-2 with TRBJ2-3, with 11 bases fitting TRBD2. The CDR3 extends over 16 amino acids. Germline V gene sequence: CDR1 SGHAT, CDR2 FQNNGV. V shed 5 bases, J shed 0 bases, and the junction held 4 bases outside the gene matches. DNA of the CDR3: TGTGCCAGCAGCCGACTAGCGGGGACTAGCACAGATACGCAGTATTTT. Its translation: CASSRLAGTSTDTQYF.

The rearrangement links TRBV6-1 to TRBJ2-7, with 7 bases aligning to TRBD1. V lost 2 bases to trimming and J lost 4 bases; unmatched junction nucleotides: 5. The CDR3 totals 14 residues. The germline V gene encodes CDR1 MNHNS and CDR2 SASEGT. The CDR3 is CASSELPGGYEQYF. The CDR3 DNA follows: TGTGCCAGCAGTGAACTACCAGGGGGATACGAGCAGTACTTC.

The chain is built from TRBV27 and TRBJ2-7; tentative D call: TRBD2 (6 bases). Trimming stripped 4 bases from V and 2 bases from J, with 18 bases between. Germline assignment: CDR1 MNHEY and CDR2 SMNVEV (reference sequence). The CDR3 is made up of 16 amino acids. CDR3 sequence: CASSSLLGLSPYEQYF. The CDR3 DNA sequence: TGTGCCAGCAGTTCCCTACTTGGACTATCTCCCTACGAGCAGTACTTC.

The chain combines TRBV5-1 with TRBJ2-1; D might be TRBD1 (5 bases). Between the trimmed V and J ends, which lost 0 bases and 9 bases, there was a span of 13 bases. This CDR3 has 14 amino acids. Germline-derived CDR1 and CDR2 are SGHRS and YFSETQ. The CDR3 sequence is CASSLAPDRTEQFF. The CDR3 nucleotides read TGCGCCAGCAGCTTGGCCCCAGACAGAACTGAGCAGTTCTTC.

A note on this clone: The junction differs from germline at one of its ends, possibly a read error. The chain uses TRBV2 and TRBJ1-2, with D hard to call. Germline lookup yields CDR1 SNHLY and CDR2 FYNNEI. The CDR3 consists of 13 residues. This chain's CDR3 is CASSEVTNYGYTF. In nucleotides, the CDR3 is TGTGCCAGCAGCGAAGTTACTAACTATGGCTACACCTTC.

V gene TRBV5-1 combines with J gene TRBJ2-1; 7 bases align to TRBD2. Germline V lookup: CDR1 SGHRS, CDR2 YFSETQ. CDR3 length: 18 residues. V shed 0 bases, J shed 8 bases, and the junction held 17 bases outside the gene matches. CDR3 sequence reads: CASSLASLSGVYLDEQFF. In DNA, the CDR3 is TGCGCCAGCAGCTTGGCCTCTTTAAGCGGGGTCTACCTCGATGAGCAGTTCTTC.

This chain joins TRBV7-6 and TRBJ2-2, with 11 bases matching TRBD1. The CDR3 spans 16 residues. The J segment lost 4 bases and the V segment lost 5 bases, leaving 6 bases of the junction unmatched. Germline values: CDR1 SGHVS, CDR2 FNYEAQ. CDR3: CASSRGQGAGTGELFF. CDR3 DNA sequence: TGTGCCAGCAGCCGAGGACAGGGGGCCGGCACCGGGGAGCTGTTTTTT.

The rearrangement links TRBV5-1 to TRBJ2-3, with 7 bases fitting TRBD2. V was pared by 4 bases and J by 1 base, with 6 bases of the junction left unmatched. The CDR3 runs 15 residues. CDR1 SGHRS and CDR2 YFSETQ come from the germline V gene. The CDR3 DNA follows: TGCGCCAGCAGCCGAGACAGCGGGGGCACAGATACGCAGTATTTT. Translating gives CASSRDSGGTDTQYF.

The chain links TRBV29-1 to TRBJ1-1; 10 nucleotides agree with TRBD1. The CDR3 runs 14 residues. Germline-derived CDR1 and CDR2 are SQVTM and ANQGSEA. The V and J ends lost 5 bases and 5 bases, in that order; junction bases with no gene match: 8. CDR3 nucleotide sequence: TGCAGCGTTTTCCCCGGGACAGGGGTGACTGAAGCTTTCTTT. Translated: CSVFPGTGVTEAFF. The full variable domain, completed using reference TRBV29-1 and TRBJ1-1, is SAVISQKPSRDICQRGTSLTIQCQVDSQVTMMFWYRQQPGQSLTLIATANQGSEATYESGFVIDKFPISRPNLTFSTLTVSNMSPEDSSIYLCSVFPGTGVTEAFFGQGTRLTVV.

The chain links TRBV7-2 to TRBJ2-7; 9 bases fit TRBD1. Germline V CDR1 and CDR2: SGHTA, FQGNSA. J lost 5 bases, V lost 5 bases, and 4 bases had no gene match. CDR3 size: 13 residues. The CDR3, as DNA: TGTGCCAGCAGCCGGGACAGGGCTAACGAGCAGTACTTC. Translating it yields CASSRDRANEQYF.

CDR3 nucleotides: TGCGCCAGCAGACCGGGACTAGCGGGAGGTCTAGCCAAAAACATTCAGTACTTC. Encoded protein: CASRPGLAGGLAKNIQYF. The gene calls are TRBV5-1 and TRBJ2-4; 15 bases are a match to TRBD2. The V gene end was trimmed by 5 bases and the J gene end by 0 bases; junction bases not matched to a gene: 6. Germline loops: CDR1 SGHRS, CDR2 YFSETQ. This CDR3 has 18 amino acids.

V gene TRBV7-9 combines with J gene TRBJ1-1; no clear D. V shed 1 base and J shed 6 bases, with 6 bases lying between them. Germline V gene lookup returns CDR1 SEHNR and CDR2 FQNEAQ (reference sequence). CDR3 length: 12 residues. CDR3 protein: CASSLVYSEAFF. The CDR3 bases are TGTGCCAGCAGCTTAGTATACTCTGAAGCTTTCTTT.

The chain couples TRBV9 to TRBJ2-1, with TRBD2 matching 7 bases. The CDR3 runs 16 residues. The germline CDR1 and CDR2 sequences are SGDLS and YYNGEE. J lost 3 bases, V lost 0 bases, and 6 bases had no gene match. In DNA form, the CDR3 reads TGTGCCAGCAGCGTAGGGGCTAGCGGAAACTACAATGAGCAGTTCTTC. It is translated as CASSVGASGNYNEQFF.

The V and J genes are TRBV29-1 and TRBJ2-1; perhaps TRBD1 as D (6 bases). Germline V lookup: CDR1 SQVTM, CDR2 ANQGSEA. The CDR3 runs 14 residues. Trimming stripped 1 base from V and 2 bases from J, with 9 bases between. CDR3 region: CSVEGRGPYNEQFF. Written as DNA, the CDR3 is TGCAGCGTTGAAGGCAGGGGCCCCTACAATGAGCAGTTCTTC.

This chain uses TRBV5-1 with TRBJ2-3; D not certain. V was trimmed by 0 bases and J by 2 bases, leaving 7 bases between them. The CDR3 totals 14 residues. Looked up from germline, CDR1 is SGHRS and CDR2 is YFSETQ. In nucleotides, the CDR3 is TGCGCCAGCAGCTTGGTCCCTTCCACAGATACGCAGTATTTT. Encoded protein: CASSLVPSTDTQYF.

The chain is built from TRBV7-9 and TRBJ2-7; D is perhaps TRBD2 (6 bases). Germline loops: CDR1 SEHNR, CDR2 FQNEAQ (reference sequence). The CDR3 runs to 14 residues. Between the trimmed V and J ends, which lost 5 bases and 3 bases, there was a span of 14 bases. The CDR3 region has the DNA TGTGCCAGCAGCCCCCCCGGGGGTGGCTACGAGCAGTACTTC. This encodes CASSPPGGGYEQYF.

J is TRBJ1-3 and V is TRBV5-6; 7 nucleotides match TRBD1. This CDR3 spans 16 amino acids. Germline V gene data show CDR1 as SGHDT and CDR2 as YYEEEE. The ends lost 4 bases at V and 4 bases at J; junction bases unmatched: 11. The CDR3 sequence is CASSPRPDREGNTIYF. The CDR3 DNA reads as TGTGCCAGCAGCCCTCGCCCCGACAGGGAAGGAAACACCATATATTTT. The full variable domain, with the rest looked up from reference TRBV5-6 and TRBJ1-3, is DAGVTQSPTHLIKTRGQQVTLRCSPKSGHDTVSWYQQALGQGPQFIFQYYEEEERQRGNFPDRFSGHQFPNYSSELNVNALLLGDSALYLCASSPRPDREGNTIYFGEGSWLTVV.

The rearrangement links TRBV16 to TRBJ1-5; D is perhaps TRBD1 (5 bases). Trimming cost V 1 base and J 0 bases, with 10 bases left between them. The CDR3 is 16 residues long. The germline CDR1 and CDR2 sequences are KGHSY and FQNENV. The CDR3 sequence is CASSQWGDYSNQPQHF. CDR3 nucleotides: TGTGCCAGCAGCCAATGGGGGGACTATAGCAATCAGCCCCAGCATTTT.